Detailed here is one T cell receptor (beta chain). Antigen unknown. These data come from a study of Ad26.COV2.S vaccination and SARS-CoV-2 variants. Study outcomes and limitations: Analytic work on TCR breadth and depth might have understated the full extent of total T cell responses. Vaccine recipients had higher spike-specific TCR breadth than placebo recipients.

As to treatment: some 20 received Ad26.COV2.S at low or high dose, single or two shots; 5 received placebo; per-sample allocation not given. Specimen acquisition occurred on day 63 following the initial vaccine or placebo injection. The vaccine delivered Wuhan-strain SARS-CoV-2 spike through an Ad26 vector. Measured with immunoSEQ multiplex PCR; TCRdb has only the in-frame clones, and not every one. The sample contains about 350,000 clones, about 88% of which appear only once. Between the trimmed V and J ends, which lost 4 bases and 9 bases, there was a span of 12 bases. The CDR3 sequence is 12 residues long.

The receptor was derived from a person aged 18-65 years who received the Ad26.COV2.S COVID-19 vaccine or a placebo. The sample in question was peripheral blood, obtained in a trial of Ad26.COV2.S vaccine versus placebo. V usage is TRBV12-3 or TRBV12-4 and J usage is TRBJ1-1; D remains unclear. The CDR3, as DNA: TGTGCCAGCAGTTCGAACAAAGGTAAAGCTTTCTTT. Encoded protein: CASSSNKGKAFF.